The clone carrying this TCR beta chain showed up just a few times. Its antigen is not identified. With 60 Vbeta and 13 Jbeta primers, the PCR was carried out. Data came from immunoSEQ multiplex PCR; TCRdb stores just in-frame clones and leaves some out. The sample carries 90,000 to 120,000 clones, around four fifths recorded once. These data come from a study of cytomegalovirus exposure and HLA in healthy donors. The CDR3 totals 14 residues. Germline V gene sequence: CDR1 MNHEY, CDR2 SMNVEV (reference sequence). Trimming shortened V by 5 bases and J by 2 bases, and 12 bases separated the two germline ends. Findings and caveats of the study: The listing of 150 to 200 TCR beta chains classed them as cytomegalovirus-associated. The productive fraction for most TCR beta V segments was about 87% or about 30% in an earlier analysis. Despite most TCR sequences being rare, some public TCRs occurred in many donors. High specificity and sensitivity for cytomegalovirus status were reported for the classifier.

This TCR was sampled from a woman between 40 and 50 years old in good health and CMV-seronegative. This chain uses TRBV27 with TRBJ1-2; a weak D match, TRBD1 (5 bases). Sequencing was carried out using PBMCs. CDR3 bases: TGTGCCAGCAGTCCCACCTCAGGGAACTATGGCTACACCTTC. Encoded protein: CASSPTSGNYGYTF.